This TCR beta chain originates from a study of T cells in Graves' hyperthyroidism and ophthalmopathy. This clonotype was counted many times. Authors of the study amplified TCR beta CDR3 regions from RNA transcripts. An initial round of RT-PCR targeting the TCR CDR3 relied on the HTBI primer set. TCRdb reanalysed the multiplex PCR reads using MiXCR and keeps one entry per CDR3 protein. The sample shows about 400,000 distinct CDR3 sequences, approximately 15% of them seen only once. V shed 0 bases, J shed 1 base, and the junction held 9 bases outside the gene matches. CDR1 and CDR2 (germline): SGHTS, YDEGEE. The CDR3 extends over 18 amino acids.

This clonotype originated in a woman aged 18-35 years with Graves' hyperthyroidism. The sequenced sample was blood. J is TRBJ2-5 and V is TRBV5-8; 10 bases agree with TRBD2. The DNA for the CDR3 is TGTGCCAGCAGCTTGGAAGGTTCTAGCGGGAGCTTCCAAGAGACCCAGTACTTC. Translated, it gives CASSLEGSSGSFQETQYF.